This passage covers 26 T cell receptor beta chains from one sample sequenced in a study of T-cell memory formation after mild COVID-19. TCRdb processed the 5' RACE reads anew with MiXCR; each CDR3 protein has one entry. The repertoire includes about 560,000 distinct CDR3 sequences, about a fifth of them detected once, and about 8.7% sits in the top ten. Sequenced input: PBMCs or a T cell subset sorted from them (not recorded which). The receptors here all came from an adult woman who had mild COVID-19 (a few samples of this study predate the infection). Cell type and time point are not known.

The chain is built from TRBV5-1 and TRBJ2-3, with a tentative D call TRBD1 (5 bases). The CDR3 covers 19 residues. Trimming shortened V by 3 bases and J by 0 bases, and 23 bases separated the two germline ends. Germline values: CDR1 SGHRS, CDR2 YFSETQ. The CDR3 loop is CASSSTVSRTRSSTDTQYF. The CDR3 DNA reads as TGCGCCAGCAGCTCGACAGTCTCCCGAACCCGCTCTAGCACAGATACGCAGTATTTT.

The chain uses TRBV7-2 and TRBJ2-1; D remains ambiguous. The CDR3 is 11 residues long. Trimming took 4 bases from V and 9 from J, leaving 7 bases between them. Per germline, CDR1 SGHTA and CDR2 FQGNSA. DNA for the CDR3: TGTGCCAGCAGCTCAGCCTTTGAGCAGTTCTTC. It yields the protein CASSSAFEQFF.

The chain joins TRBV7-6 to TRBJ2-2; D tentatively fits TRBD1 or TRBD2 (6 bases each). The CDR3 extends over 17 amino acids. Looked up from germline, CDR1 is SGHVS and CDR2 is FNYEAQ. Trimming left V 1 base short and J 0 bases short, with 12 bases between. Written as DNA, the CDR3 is TGTGCCAGCAGCTTAGTGCCGGGGGCCACGAACACCGGGGAGCTGTTTTTT. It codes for CASSLVPGATNTGELFF.

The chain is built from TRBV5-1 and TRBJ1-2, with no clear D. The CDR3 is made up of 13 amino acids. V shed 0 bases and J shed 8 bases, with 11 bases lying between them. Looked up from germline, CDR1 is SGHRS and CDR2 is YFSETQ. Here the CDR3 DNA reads TGCGCCAGCAGCTTGGAATCCTTGGAGGGCTACACCTTC. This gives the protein CASSLESLEGYTF.

DNA of the CDR3: TGTGCCAGCAGCTTTGCAACGTGGGGGGGCACAGATACGCAGTATTTT. This sequence encodes CASSFATWGGTDTQYF. The gene calls are TRBV11-2 and TRBJ2-3; a weak D match, TRBD2 (6 bases). Germline CDR1 is SGHAT and CDR2 is FQNNGV. This CDR3 is 16 amino acids long. Trimming removed 3 bases from V and 1 base from J, with 14 bases in between. The variable domain in full, with the rest retrieved from reference TRBV11-2 and TRBJ2-3, is EAGVAQSPRYKIIEKRQSVAFWCNPISGHATLYWYQQILGQGPKLLIQFQNNGVVDDSQLPKDRFSAERLKGVDSTLKIQPAKLEDSAVYLCASSFATWGGTDTQYFGPGTRLTVL.

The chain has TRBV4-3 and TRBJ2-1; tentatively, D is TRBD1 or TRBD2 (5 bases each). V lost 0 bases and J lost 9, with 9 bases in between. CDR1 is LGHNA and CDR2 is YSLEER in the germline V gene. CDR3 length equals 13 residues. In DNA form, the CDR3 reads TGCGCCAGCAGCCAAGAGGGGGTCGGTGAGCAGTTCTTC. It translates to CASSQEGVGEQFF.

CDR3 sequence (DNA): TGCGCCAGCAGCTTGGAGTGGGGCCCCGCCTACGAGCAGTACTTC. Translated, it gives CASSLEWGPAYEQYF. The chain carries TRBV5-1 and TRBJ2-7; D is possibly TRBD1 (5 bases). The CDR3 covers 15 residues. Germline V lookup: CDR1 SGHRS, CDR2 YFSETQ. Between the trimmed V and J ends, which lost 0 bases and 2 bases, there was a span of 12 bases. Complete variable domain (other parts from reference TRBV5-1 and TRBJ2-7): KAGVTQTPRYLIKTRGQQVTLSCSPISGHRSVSWYQQTPGQGLQFLFEYFSETQRNKGNFPGRFSGRQFSNSRSEMNVSTLELGDSALYLCASSLEWGPAYEQYFGPGTRLTVT.

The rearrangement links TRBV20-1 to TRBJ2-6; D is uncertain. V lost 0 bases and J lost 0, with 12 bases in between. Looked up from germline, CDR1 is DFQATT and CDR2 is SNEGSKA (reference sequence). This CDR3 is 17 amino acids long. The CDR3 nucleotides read TGCAGTGCTAGAGATCACATGCAACCCTCTGGGGCCAACGTCCTGACTTTC. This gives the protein CSARDHMQPSGANVLTF.

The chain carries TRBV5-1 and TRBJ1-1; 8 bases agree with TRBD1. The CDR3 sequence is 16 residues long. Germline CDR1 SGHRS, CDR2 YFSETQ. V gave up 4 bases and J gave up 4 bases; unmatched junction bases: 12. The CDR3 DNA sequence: TGCGCCAGCAGCGAGACAGGGGCCCACTTGGGCACTGAAGCTTTCTTT. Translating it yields CASSETGAHLGTEAFF. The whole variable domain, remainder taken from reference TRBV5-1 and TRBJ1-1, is KAGVTQTPRYLIKTRGQQVTLSCSPISGHRSVSWYQQTPGQGLQFLFEYFSETQRNKGNFPGRFSGRQFSNSRSEMNVSTLELGDSALYLCASSETGAHLGTEAFFGQGTRLTVV.

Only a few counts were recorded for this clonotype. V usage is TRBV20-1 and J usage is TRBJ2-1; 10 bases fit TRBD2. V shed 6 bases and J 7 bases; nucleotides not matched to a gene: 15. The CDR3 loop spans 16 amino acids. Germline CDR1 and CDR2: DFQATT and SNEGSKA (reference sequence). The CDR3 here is CSAEGSSGGSVNEQFF. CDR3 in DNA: TGCAGTGCCGAAGGCTCTAGCGGGGGATCGGTGAATGAGCAGTTCTTC.

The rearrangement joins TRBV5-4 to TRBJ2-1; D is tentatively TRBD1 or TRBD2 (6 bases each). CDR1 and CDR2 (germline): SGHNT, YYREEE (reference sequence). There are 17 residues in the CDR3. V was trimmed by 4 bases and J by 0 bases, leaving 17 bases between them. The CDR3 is CASSAAGGGSSYNEQFF. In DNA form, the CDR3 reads TGTGCCAGCAGCGCGGCTGGAGGGGGGAGCTCCTACAATGAGCAGTTCTTC.

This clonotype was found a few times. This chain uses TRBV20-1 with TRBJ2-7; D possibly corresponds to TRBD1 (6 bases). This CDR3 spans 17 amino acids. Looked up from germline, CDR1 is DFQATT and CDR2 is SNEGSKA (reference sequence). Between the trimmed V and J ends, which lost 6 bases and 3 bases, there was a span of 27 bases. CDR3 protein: CSAQKTGPDQGIYEQYF. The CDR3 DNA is TGCAGTGCGCAAAAAACAGGGCCCGACCAGGGGATCTACGAGCAGTACTTC.

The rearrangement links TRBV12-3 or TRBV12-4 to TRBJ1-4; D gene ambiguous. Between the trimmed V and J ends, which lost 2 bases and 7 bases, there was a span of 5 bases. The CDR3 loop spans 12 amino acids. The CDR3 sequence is CASSLNVEKLFF. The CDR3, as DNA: TGTGCCAGCAGTTTAAATGTTGAAAAACTGTTTTTT.

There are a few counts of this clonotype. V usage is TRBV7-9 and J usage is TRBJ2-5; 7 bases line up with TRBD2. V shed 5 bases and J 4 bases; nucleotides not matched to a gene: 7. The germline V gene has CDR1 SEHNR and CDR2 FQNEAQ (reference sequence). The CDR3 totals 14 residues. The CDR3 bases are TGTGCCAGCAGCCCGAGGCCGGGGGGAGAGACCCAGTACTTC. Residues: CASSPRPGGETQYF.

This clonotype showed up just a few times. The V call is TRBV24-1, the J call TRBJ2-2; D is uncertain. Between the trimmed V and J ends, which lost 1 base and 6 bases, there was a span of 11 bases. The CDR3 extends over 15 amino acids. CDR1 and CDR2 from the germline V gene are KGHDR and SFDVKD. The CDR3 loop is CATSDLSSVAGELFF. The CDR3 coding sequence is TGTGCCACCAGTGATTTAAGTTCCGTCGCCGGGGAGCTGTTTTTT.

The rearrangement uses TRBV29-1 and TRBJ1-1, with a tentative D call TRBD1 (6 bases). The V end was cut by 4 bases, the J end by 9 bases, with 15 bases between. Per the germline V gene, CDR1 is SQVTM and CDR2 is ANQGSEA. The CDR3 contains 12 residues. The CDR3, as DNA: TGCAGCGTTGTACTTCCACAGGGCCAAGCTTTCTTT. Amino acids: CSVVLPQGQAFF.

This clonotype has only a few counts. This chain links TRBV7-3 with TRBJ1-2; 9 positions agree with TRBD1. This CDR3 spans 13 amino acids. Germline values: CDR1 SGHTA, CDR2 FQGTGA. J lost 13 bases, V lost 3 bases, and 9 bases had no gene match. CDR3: CASSFRDRAYITF. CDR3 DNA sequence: TGTGCCAGCAGCTTTCGGGACAGGGCTTACATCACCTTC.

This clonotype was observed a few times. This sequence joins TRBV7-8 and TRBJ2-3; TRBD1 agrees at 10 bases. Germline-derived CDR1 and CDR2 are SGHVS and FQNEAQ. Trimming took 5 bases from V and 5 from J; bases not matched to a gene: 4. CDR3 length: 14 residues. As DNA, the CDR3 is TGTGCCAGCAGCCCGTGGGACAGGGGAGATACGCAGTATTTT. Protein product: CASSPWDRGDTQYF.

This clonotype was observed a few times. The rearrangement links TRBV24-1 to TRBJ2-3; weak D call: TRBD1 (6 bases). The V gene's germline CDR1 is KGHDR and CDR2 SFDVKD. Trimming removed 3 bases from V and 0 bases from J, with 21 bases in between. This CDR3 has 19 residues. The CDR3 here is CATSDPLRTVSTSTDTQYF. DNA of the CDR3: TGTGCCACCAGTGATCCGTTGCGGACAGTCTCAACTAGCACAGATACGCAGTATTTT.

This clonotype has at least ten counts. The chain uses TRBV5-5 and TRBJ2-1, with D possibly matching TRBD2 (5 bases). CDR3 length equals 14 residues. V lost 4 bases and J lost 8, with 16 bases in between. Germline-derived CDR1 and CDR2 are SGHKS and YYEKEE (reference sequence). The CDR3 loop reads CASSQDLRFDEQFF. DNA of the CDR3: TGTGCCAGCAGCCAGGACTTGAGGTTCGATGAGCAGTTCTTC.

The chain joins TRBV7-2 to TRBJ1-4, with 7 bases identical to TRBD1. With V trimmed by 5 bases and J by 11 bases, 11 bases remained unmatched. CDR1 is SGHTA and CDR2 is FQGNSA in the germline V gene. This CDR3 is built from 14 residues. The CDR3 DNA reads TGTGCCAGCAGCCCACCGGGACAGCAAAGCAAACTGTTTTTT. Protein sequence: CASSPPGQQSKLFF.

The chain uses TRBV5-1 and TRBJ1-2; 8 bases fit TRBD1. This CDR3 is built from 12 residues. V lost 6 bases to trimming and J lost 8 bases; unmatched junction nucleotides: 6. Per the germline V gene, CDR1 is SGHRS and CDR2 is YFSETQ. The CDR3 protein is CASTQGTGGYTF. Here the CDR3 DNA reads TGCGCCAGCACCCAAGGGACAGGAGGCTACACCTTC.

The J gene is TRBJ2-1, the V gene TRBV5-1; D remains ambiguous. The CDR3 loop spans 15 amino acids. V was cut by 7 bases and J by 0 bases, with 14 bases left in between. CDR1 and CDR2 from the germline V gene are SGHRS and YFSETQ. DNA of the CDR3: TGCGCCAGCGCTTTGCGCTCTAGCTCCTACAATGAGCAGTTCTTC. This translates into CASALRSSSYNEQFF.

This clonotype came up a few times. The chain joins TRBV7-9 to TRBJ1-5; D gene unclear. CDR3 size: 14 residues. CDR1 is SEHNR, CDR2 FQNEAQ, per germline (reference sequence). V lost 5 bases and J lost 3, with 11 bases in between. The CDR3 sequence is CASSPAEANQPQHF. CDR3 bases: TGTGCCAGCAGCCCTGCAGAAGCCAATCAGCCCCAGCATTTT. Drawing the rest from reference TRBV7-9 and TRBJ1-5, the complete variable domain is DTGVSQNPRHKITKRGQNVTFRCDPISEHNRLYWYRQTLGQGPEFLTYFQNEAQLEKSRLLSDRFSAERPKGSFSTLEIQRTEQGDSAMYLCASSPAEANQPQHFGDGTRLSIL.

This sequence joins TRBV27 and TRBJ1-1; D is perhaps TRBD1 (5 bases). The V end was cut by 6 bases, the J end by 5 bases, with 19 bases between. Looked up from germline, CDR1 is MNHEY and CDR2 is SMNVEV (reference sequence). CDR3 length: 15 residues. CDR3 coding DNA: TGTGCCAGCAGCTCTTCGGGACTGCAGAGGACTGAAGCTTTCTTT. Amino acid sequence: CASSSSGLQRTEAFF.

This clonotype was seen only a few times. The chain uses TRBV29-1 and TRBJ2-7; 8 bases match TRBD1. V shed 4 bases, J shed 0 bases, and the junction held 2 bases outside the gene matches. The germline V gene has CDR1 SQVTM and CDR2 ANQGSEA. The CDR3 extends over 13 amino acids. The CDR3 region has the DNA TGCAGCGTTGCCAGGGGGCCCTCCTACGAGCAGTACTTC. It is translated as CSVARGPSYEQYF.